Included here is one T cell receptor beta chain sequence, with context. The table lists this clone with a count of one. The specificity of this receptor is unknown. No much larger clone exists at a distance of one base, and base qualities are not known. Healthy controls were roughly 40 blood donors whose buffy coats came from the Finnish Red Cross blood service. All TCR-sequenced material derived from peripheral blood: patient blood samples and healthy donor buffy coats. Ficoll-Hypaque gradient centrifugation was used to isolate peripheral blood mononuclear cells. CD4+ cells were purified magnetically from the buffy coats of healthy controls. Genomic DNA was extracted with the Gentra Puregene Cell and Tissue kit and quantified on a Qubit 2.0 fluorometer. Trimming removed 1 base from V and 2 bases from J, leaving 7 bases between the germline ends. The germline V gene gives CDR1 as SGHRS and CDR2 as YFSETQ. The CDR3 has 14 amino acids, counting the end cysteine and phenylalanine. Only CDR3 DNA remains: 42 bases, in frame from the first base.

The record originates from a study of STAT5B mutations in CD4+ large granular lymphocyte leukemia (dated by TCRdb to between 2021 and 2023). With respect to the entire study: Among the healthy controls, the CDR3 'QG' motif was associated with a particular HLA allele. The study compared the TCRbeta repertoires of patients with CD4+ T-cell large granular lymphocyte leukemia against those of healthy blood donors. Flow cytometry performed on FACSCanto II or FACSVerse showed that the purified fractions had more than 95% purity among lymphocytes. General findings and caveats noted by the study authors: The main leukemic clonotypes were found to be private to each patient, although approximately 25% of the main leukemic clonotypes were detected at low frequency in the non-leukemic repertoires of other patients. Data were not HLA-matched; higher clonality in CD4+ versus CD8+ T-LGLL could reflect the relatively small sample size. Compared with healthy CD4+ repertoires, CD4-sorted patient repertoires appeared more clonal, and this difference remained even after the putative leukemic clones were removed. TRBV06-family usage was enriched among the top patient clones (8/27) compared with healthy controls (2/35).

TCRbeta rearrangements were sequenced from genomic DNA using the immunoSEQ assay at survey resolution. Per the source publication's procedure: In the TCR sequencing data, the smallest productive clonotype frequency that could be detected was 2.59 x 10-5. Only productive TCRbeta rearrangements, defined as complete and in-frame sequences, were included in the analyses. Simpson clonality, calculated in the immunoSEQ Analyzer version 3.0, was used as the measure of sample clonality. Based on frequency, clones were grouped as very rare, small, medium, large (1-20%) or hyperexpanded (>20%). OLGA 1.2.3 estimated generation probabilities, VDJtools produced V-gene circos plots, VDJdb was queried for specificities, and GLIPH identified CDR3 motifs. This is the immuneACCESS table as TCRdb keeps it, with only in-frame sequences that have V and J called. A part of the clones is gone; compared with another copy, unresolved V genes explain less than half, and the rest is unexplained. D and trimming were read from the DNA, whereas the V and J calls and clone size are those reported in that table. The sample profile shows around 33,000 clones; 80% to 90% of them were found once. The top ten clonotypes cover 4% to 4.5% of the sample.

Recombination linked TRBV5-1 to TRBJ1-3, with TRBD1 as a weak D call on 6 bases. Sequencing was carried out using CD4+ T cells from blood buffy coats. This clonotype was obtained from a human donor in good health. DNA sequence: TGCGCCAGCAGCTTGCAGGGGCCTGGAAACACCATATATTTT. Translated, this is CASSLQGPGNTIYF.